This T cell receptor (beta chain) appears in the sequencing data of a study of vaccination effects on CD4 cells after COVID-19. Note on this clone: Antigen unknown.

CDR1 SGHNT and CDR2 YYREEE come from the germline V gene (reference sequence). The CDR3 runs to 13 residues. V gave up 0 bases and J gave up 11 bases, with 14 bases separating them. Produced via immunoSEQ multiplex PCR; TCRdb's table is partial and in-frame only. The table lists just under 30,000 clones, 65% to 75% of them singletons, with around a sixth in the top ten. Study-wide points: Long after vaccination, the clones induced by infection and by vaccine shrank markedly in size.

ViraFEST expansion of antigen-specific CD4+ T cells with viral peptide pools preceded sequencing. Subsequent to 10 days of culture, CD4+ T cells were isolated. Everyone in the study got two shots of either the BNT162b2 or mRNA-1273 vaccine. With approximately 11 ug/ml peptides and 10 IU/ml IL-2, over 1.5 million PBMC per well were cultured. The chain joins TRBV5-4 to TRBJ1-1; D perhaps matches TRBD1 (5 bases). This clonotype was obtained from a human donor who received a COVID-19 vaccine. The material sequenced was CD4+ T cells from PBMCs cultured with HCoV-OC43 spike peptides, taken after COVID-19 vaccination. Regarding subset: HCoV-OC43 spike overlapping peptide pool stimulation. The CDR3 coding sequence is TGTGCCAGCAGCTTGGGTTGGGGCCAAGGTGCTTTCTTT. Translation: CASSLGWGQGAFF.